A selection of T cell receptor beta chains follows, all from one sample in a study of blood T cell repertoires in COVID-19. The table came from immunoSEQ multiplex PCR; TCRdb's copy has only in-frame clones and leaves some out. The data contain some 150,000 clones, around 85% of them singletons. Sequenced material: peripheral blood. These TCRs come from a woman aged 70-85 years with acute or convalescent COVID-19. Both conserved end residues are trimmed from each CDR3. D genes are given only for firm matches.

J gene | D gene | V gene | CDR3 protein
TRBJ2-5 | - | TRBV11-2 | ASSLLARGRAGETQY
TRBJ1-4 | - | TRBV2 | ASSGLATNEKLF
TRBJ1-4 | - | TRBV5-1 | ASSREYLGEKLF
TRBJ1-1 | - | TRBV7-9 | ASSPRTRGPNTEAF
TRBJ1-6 | - | TRBV3-1/TRBV3-2 | ASSVEFRSPLH
TRBJ2-1 | - | TRBV4-3 | ASSQAAASYNEQF
TRBJ2-1 | - | TRBV7-3 | ASSLPSEKQF
TRBJ2-7 | TRBD1 | TRBV6-5 | ASSYLSGQGAYEQY
TRBJ2-2 | TRBD1 | TRBV5-1 | ASSPGTGAGELF
TRBJ2-2 | - | TRBV7-2 | ASSLRGGGGLF
TRBJ1-5 | - | TRBV5-1 | ASSLHQGGQPQH
TRBJ1-5 | - | TRBV7-2 | ASSQDYSNQPQH
TRBJ2-5 | - | TRBV7-2 | ASSLGWRAQETQY
TRBJ2-2 | TRBD1 | TRBV5-4 | ASSLAGGLVTGELF
TRBJ2-1 | - | TRBV6-5 | ASSPTGTAYNEQF
TRBJ1-5 | TRBD1 | TRBV28 | ASSLPTGGGNQPQH
TRBJ1-2 | - | TRBV14 | ASSQDWRGNGYT
TRBJ2-3 | - | TRBV28 | ASSALQGRTQY
TRBJ1-6 | - | TRBV5-1 | ASSPQTESPLH
TRBJ2-5 | TRBD2 | TRBV12-5 | ASGLVRTSGGETQY
TRBJ2-7 | - | TRBV21-1 | ASSKRGRGEQY
TRBJ1-2 | - | TRBV5-1 | ASRATGDYGYT
TRBJ1-1 | - | TRBV14 | ASSQVRGTEAF
TRBJ1-6 | - | TRBV28 | ASRSGGLYNSPLH
TRBJ2-7 | TRBD1 | TRBV7-9 | ASSPRGWGQGGTYEQY
TRBJ1-5 | - | TRBV28 | ASSLSRQGYQPQH
TRBJ2-1 | TRBD1 | TRBV4-1 | ASSQDNPRQGFYNEQF
TRBJ2-1 | - | TRBV11-3 | ASSLAGGPYNEQF
TRBJ1-2 | TRBD1 | TRBV19 | ASSMGQVNYGYT
TRBJ1-1 | TRBD1 | TRBV5-1 | ASSRQGAGGNTEAF
TRBJ2-5 | - | TRBV7-2 | ASSFRGETQY
TRBJ2-2 | - | TRBV2 | ASSAAGTNTGELF